The entry that follows covers one T cell receptor (beta chain) sequence. No antigen is known for it. The data were taken from a study of persistence of HIV-infected CD4 T cells. Study as a whole: CD4+ T cells responding to CMV or HIV-1 Gag were isolated. General study findings and limits: Compared with CD3/CD28-stimulated cells, CMV- and Gag-responding cells showed lower TCRbeta richness.

CDR1 and CDR2 from the germline V gene are LGHNA and YNFKEQ. Trimming left V 0 bases short and J 4 bases short, with 18 bases between. The CDR3 has 17 amino acids. The stimulus was lysate of CMV-infected fibroblasts, around 9.3 ug/mL. CD40L/CD69 double-negative CD45RO-high memory CD4+ T cells were collected. Sequencing used immunoSEQ version 4 in survey mode. Some clones are missing from TCRdb's copy, which holds only in-frame ones; the method was immunoSEQ multiplex PCR. The sample has about 37,000 clones, 80% seen once. The chain joins TRBV4-2 to TRBJ1-1; D is unclear. The source material was CD4+ T cells sorted from PBMCs after approximately 18-hour stimulation, sampled from a patient who received antiretroviral therapy. The receptor was isolated from an adult man with HIV who was CMV-seropositive. In nucleotides, the CDR3 is TGTGCCAGCAGCCAAGACCCCGTTCCCGGCAGGACCACTGAAGCTTTCTTT. It yields the protein CASSQDPVPGRTTEAFF.